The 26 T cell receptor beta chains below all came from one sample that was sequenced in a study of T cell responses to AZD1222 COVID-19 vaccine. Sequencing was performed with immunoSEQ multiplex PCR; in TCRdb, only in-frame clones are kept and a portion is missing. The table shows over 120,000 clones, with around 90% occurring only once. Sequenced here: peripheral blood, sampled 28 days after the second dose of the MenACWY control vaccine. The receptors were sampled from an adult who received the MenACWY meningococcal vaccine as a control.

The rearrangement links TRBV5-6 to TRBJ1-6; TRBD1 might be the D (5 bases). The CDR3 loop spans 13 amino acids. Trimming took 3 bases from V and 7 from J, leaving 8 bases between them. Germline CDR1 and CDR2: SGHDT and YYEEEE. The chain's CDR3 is CASSWGWNSPLHF. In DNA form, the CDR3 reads TGTGCCAGCAGCTGGGGCTGGAATTCACCCCTCCACTTT. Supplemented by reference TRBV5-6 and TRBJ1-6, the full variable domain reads DAGVTQSPTHLIKTRGQQVTLRCSPKSGHDTVSWYQQALGQGPQFIFQYYEEEERQRGNFPDRFSGHQFPNYSSELNVNALLLGDSALYLCASSWGWNSPLHFGNGTRLTVT.

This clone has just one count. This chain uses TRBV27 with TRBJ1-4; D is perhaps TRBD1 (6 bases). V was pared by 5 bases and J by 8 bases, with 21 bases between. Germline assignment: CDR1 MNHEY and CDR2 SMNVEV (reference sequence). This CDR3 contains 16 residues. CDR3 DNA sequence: TGTGCCAGCAGTCCCTGGCAGGGGCGGGAAAAGGAAAAACTGTTTTTT. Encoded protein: CASSPWQGREKEKLFF.

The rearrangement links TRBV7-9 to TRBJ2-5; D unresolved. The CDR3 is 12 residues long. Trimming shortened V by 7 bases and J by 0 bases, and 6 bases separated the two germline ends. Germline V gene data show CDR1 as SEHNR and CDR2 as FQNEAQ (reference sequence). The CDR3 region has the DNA TGTGCCAGCACCCCAAACCAAGAGACCCAGTACTTC. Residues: CASTPNQETQYF. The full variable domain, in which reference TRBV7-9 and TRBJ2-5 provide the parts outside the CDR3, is DTGVSQNPRHKITKRGQNVTFRCDPISEHNRLYWYRQTLGQGPEFLTYFQNEAQLEKSRLLSDRFSAERPKGSFSTLEIQRTEQGDSAMYLCASTPNQETQYFGPGTRLLVL.

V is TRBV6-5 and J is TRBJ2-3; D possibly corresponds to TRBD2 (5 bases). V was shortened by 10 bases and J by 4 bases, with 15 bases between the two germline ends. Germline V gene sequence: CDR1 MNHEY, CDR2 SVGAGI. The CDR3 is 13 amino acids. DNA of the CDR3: TGTGCCACAACGGGGTGGCGCTCAGATACGCAGTATTTT. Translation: CATTGWRSDTQYF.

The chain's CDR3 is CAITSDRGYGYTF. In DNA form, the CDR3 reads TGTGCCATCACCTCGGACAGGGGCTATGGCTACACCTTC. V is TRBV10-3 and J is TRBJ1-2, with 9 bases matching TRBD1. CDR3 length equals 13 residues. With 7 bases clipped from V and 4 bases from J, the junction kept 4 bases outside the gene matches. Germline values: CDR1 ENHRY, CDR2 SYGVKD.

The CDR3 coding sequence is TGCAGCGTTGAAGGCGGCGGAAACTATGGCTACACCTTC. It codes for CSVEGGGNYGYTF. The chain combines TRBV29-1 with TRBJ1-2; unclear D gene. CDR3 length: 13 amino acids. The V and J ends lost 1 base and 2 bases respectively, with 8 bases between them. CDR1 is SQVTM and CDR2 is ANQGSEA in the germline V gene.

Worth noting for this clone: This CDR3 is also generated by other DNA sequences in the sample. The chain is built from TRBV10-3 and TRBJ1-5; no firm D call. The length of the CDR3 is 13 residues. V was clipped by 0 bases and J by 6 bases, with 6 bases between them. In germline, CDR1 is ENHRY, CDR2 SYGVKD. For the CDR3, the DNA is TGTGCCATCAGTGAGTCTGAGCGTCAGCCCCAGCATTTT. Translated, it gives CAISESERQPQHF.

The CDR3 DNA reads TGTGCCAGCTCAGTACGTAGCGGGAGTGCCTACGAGCAGTACTTC. This codes for CASSVRSGSAYEQYF. The rearrangement uses TRBV18 and TRBJ2-7; 9 nucleotides align to TRBD2. After removal of 5 bases from V and 2 bases from J, the junction contained 7 bases not matched to a gene. The germline V gene encodes CDR1 KGHSH and CDR2 LQKENI. CDR3 size: 15 residues.

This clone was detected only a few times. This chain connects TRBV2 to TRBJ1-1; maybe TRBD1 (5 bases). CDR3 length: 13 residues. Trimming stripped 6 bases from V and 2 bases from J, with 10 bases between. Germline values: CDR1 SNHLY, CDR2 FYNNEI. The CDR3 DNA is TGTGCCAGCAGCTCCGACAGCAACACTGAAGCTTTCTTT. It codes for CASSSDSNTEAFF. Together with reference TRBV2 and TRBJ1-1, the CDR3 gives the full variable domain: EPEVTQTPSHQVTQMGQEVILRCVPISNHLYFYWYRQILGQKVEFLVSFYNNEISEKSEIFDDQFSVERPDGSNFTLKIRSTKLEDSAMYFCASSSDSNTEAFFGQGTRLTVV.

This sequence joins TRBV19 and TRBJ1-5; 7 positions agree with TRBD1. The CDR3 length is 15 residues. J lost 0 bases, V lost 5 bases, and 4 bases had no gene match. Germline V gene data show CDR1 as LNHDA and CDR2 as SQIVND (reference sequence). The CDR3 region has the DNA TGTGCCAGTAGTGCCAGGGGGAGTAGCAATCAGCCCCAGCATTTT. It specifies CASSARGSSNQPQHF. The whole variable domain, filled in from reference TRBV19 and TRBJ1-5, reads DGGITQSPKYLFRKEGQNVTLSCEQNLNHDAMYWYRQDPGQGLRLIYYSQIVNDFQKGDIAEGYSVSREKKESFPLTVTSAQKNPTAFYLCASSARGSSNQPQHFGDGTRLSIL.

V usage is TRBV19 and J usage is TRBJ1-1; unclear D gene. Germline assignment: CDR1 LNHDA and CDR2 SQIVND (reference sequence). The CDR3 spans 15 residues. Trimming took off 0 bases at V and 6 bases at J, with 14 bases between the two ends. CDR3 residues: CASSIDLLRGPEAFF. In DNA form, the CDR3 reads TGTGCCAGTAGTATAGATCTCTTAAGAGGTCCTGAAGCTTTCTTT.

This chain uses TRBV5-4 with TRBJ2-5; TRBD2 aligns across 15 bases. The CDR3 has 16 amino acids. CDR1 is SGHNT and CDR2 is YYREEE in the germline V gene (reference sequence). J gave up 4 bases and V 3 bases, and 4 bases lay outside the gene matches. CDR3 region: CASSSRTSGGAETQYF. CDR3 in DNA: TGTGCCAGCAGCTCTAGGACTAGCGGGGGGGCAGAGACCCAGTACTTC.

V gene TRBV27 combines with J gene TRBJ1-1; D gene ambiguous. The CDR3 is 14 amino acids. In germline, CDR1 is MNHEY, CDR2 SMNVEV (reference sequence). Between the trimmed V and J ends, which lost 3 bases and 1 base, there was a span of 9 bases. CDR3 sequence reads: CASSFGWENTEAFF. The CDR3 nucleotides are TGTGCCAGCAGTTTCGGCTGGGAGAACACTGAAGCTTTCTTT.

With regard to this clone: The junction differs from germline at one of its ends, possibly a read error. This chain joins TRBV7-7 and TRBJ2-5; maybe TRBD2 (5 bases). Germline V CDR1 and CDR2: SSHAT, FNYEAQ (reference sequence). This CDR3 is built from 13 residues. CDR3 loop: CASSLEDGKTQYF. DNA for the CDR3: TGTGCTAGCAGCTTAGAGGACGGGAAGACCCAGTACTTC. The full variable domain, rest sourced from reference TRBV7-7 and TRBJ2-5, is GAGVSQSPRYKVTKRGQDVTLRCDPISSHATLYWYQQALGQGPEFLTYFNYEAQPDKSGLPSDRFSAERPEGSISTLTIQRTEQRDSAMYRCASSLEDGKTQYFGPGTRLLVL.

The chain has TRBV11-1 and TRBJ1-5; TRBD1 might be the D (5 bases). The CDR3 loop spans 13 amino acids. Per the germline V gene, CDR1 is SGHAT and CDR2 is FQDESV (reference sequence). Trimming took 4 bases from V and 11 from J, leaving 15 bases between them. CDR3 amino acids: CASSYDPRGAQHF. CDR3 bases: TGTGCCAGCAGCTATGACCCACGAGGGGCCCAGCATTTT.

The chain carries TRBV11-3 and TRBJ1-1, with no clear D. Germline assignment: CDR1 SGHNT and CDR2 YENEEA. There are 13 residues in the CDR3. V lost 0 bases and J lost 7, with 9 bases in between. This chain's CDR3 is CASSLDGFNEAFF. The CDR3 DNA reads TGTGCCAGCAGCTTAGACGGATTCAATGAAGCTTTCTTT.

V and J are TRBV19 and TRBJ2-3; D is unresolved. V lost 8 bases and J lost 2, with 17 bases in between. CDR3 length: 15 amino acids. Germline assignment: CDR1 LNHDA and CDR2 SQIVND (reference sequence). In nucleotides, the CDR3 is TGTGCCAGTGCCACTTACCACAGTTCCACAGATACGCAGTATTTT. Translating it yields CASATYHSSTDTQYF.

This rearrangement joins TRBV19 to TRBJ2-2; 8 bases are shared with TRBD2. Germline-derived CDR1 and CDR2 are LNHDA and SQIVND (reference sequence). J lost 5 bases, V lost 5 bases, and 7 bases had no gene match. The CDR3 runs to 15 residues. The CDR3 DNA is TGTGCCAGTAGTTTAGCGGGAATAGGGACCGGGGAGCTGTTTTTT. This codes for CASSLAGIGTGELFF.

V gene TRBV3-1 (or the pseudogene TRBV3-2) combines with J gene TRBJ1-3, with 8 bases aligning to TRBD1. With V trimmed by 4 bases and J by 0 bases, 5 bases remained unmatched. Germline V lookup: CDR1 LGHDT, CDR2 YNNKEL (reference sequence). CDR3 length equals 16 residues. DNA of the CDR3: TGTGCCAGCAGCCGAAGTACAGGGGGCTCTGGAAACACCATATATTTT. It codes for CASSRSTGGSGNTIYF.

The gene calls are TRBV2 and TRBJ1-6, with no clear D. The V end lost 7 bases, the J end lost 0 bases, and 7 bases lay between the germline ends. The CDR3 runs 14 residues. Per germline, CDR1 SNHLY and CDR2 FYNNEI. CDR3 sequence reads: CASIESSYNSPLHF. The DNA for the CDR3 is TGTGCCAGCATTGAGAGCTCCTATAATTCACCCCTCCACTTT.

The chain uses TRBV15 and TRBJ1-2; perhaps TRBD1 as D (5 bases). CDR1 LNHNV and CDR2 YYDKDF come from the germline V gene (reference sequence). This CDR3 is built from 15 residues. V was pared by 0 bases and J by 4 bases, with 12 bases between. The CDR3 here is CATSREPGGGYGYTF. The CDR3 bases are TGTGCCACCAGCAGAGAGCCGGGTGGGGGCTATGGCTACACCTTC.

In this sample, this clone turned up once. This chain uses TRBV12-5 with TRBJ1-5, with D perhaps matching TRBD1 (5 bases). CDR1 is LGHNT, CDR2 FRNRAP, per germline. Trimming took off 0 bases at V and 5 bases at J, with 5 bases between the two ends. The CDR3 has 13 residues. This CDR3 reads CASGLVRDQPQHF. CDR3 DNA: TGTGCTAGTGGTTTGGTCAGGGATCAGCCCCAGCATTTT.

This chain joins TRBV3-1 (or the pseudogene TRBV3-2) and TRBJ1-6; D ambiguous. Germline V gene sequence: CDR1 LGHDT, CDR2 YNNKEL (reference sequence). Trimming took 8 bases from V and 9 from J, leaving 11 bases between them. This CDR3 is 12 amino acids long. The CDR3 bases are TGTGCCAGCGACTCTCTAGGTTCACCCCTCCACTTT. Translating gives CASDSLGSPLHF.

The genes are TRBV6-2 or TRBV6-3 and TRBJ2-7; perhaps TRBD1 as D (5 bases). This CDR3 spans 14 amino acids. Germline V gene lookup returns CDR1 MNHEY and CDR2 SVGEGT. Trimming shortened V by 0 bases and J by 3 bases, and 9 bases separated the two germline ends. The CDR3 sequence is CASSYSAGNYEQYF. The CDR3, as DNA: TGTGCCAGCAGTTACTCGGCAGGGAACTACGAGCAGTACTTC.

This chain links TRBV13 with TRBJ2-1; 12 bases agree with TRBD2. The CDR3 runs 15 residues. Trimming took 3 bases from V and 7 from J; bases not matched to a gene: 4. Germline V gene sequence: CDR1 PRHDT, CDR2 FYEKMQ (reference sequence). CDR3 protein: CASSFLAGGWNEQFF. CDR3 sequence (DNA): TGTGCCAGCAGCTTCCTAGCGGGAGGGTGGAATGAGCAGTTCTTC.

The CDR3 nucleotides read TGTGCCAGCTCACCTAGCGGGGCGGGCCGAGGCACAGATACGCAGTATTTT. It specifies CASSPSGAGRGTDTQYF. The rearrangement joins TRBV18 to TRBJ2-3; 8 nucleotides align to TRBD2. The ends lost 3 bases at V and 1 base at J; junction bases unmatched: 9. Germline CDR1 is KGHSH and CDR2 is LQKENI. The CDR3 sequence is 17 residues long.